Listed below are T cell receptor beta chains from one sample, sequenced in a study of T cell repertoires in ileal Crohn's disease. Here immunoSEQ multiplex PCR was the method, and the copy in TCRdb shows in-frame clones only, minus some. The table has approximately 10,000 clones, 79% seen once. Sequenced input: ileal tissue. Every receptor here comes from an adult with Crohn's disease. The CDR3 runs from the conserved cysteine through the conserved F or W. Fields, in order: J gene, D gene, V gene, CDR3 length, clone size, CDR3 protein, CDR3 DNA. A D gene is named only where the DNA matches it firmly. Not all rows give a size; the values are once, few, many and, for expanded clones, a class.

j_call: TRBJ2-7
d_call: TRBD2
v_call: TRBV7-2
cdr3_length: 17
clone_size: -
cdr3_aa: CASSGGLAGGMYSEQYF
cdr3_nt: TGTGCCAGCAGCGGGGGACTAGCGGGGGGAATGTATAGCGAGCAGTACTTC

j_call: TRBJ1-1
d_call: -
v_call: TRBV5-6
cdr3_length: 15
clone_size: -
cdr3_aa: CASSLYVTANTEAFF
cdr3_nt: TGTGCCAGCAGCTTGTATGTAACAGCGAACACTGAAGCTTTCTTT

j_call: TRBJ2-7
d_call: -
v_call: TRBV11-2
cdr3_length: 13
clone_size: -
cdr3_aa: CASSLDREDEQYF
cdr3_nt: TGTGCCAGCAGCTTAGACAGGGAGGACGAGCAGTACTTC

j_call: TRBJ2-7
d_call: TRBD2
v_call: TRBV4-2
cdr3_length: 14
clone_size: -
cdr3_aa: CASSFSGNNYEQYF
cdr3_nt: TGTGCCAGCAGCTTTAGCGGGAATAACTACGAGCAGTACTTC

j_call: TRBJ1-1
d_call: -
v_call: TRBV20-1
cdr3_length: 11
clone_size: -
cdr3_aa: CSARSGNKAFF
cdr3_nt: TGCAGTGCTAGATCGGGGAATAAAGCTTTCTTT

j_call: TRBJ1-5
d_call: TRBD1
v_call: TRBV7-8
cdr3_length: 15
clone_size: -
cdr3_aa: CASSQTGGGNQPQHF
cdr3_nt: TGTGCCAGCAGCCAAACAGGGGGAGGCAATCAGCCCCAGCATTTT

j_call: TRBJ2-7
d_call: -
v_call: TRBV18
cdr3_length: 13
clone_size: -
cdr3_aa: CASSPAAGYEQYF
cdr3_nt: TGTGCCAGCTCACCAGCGGCGGGATACGAGCAGTACTTC

j_call: TRBJ1-6
d_call: -
v_call: TRBV27
cdr3_length: 13
clone_size: few
cdr3_aa: CASTGGPNSPLHF
cdr3_nt: TGTGCCAGCACCGGAGGCCCGAATTCACCCCTCCACTTT

j_call: TRBJ1-5
d_call: TRBD1
v_call: TRBV19
cdr3_length: 18
clone_size: -
cdr3_aa: CASSVKGARGRRNQPQHF
cdr3_nt: TGTGCCAGTAGTGTCAAAGGGGCAAGGGGGCGTCGCAATCAGCCCCAGCATTTT

j_call: TRBJ1-1
d_call: -
v_call: TRBV25-1
cdr3_length: 13
clone_size: -
cdr3_aa: CASRRGFGTEAFF
cdr3_nt: TGTGCCAGCAGGAGGGGGTTCGGCACTGAAGCTTTCTTT

j_call: TRBJ1-5
d_call: -
v_call: TRBV28
cdr3_length: 14
clone_size: once
cdr3_aa: CASSLGGSNQPQHF
cdr3_nt: TGTGCCAGCAGTCTAGGGGGAAGCAATCAGCCCCAGCATTTT

j_call: TRBJ2-3
d_call: -
v_call: TRBV2
cdr3_length: 16
clone_size: few
cdr3_aa: CASSPLARGFTDTQYF
cdr3_nt: TGTGCCAGCAGTCCACTGGCTAGGGGGTTCACAGATACGCAGTATTTT

j_call: TRBJ1-1
d_call: -
v_call: TRBV30
cdr3_length: 15
clone_size: -
cdr3_aa: CAWRKADRENTEAFF
cdr3_nt: TGTGCCTGGAGAAAGGCGGACAGAGAAAACACTGAAGCTTTCTTT

j_call: TRBJ1-1
d_call: TRBD1
v_call: TRBV30
cdr3_length: 15
clone_size: -
cdr3_aa: CAWETGGLRYTEAFF
cdr3_nt: TGTGCCTGGGAAACAGGGGGCCTGCGGTACACTGAAGCTTTCTTT

j_call: TRBJ2-5
d_call: TRBD2
v_call: TRBV11-2
cdr3_length: 18
clone_size: -
cdr3_aa: CASSLVSGGGAGGETQYF
cdr3_nt: TGTGCCAGCAGCTTAGTATCAGGGGGGGGAGCGGGGGGAGAGACCCAGTACTTC

j_call: TRBJ1-1
d_call: -
v_call: TRBV6-4
cdr3_length: 12
clone_size: once
cdr3_aa: CARHPSNTEAFF
cdr3_nt: TGTGCCAGACACCCTTCGAACACTGAAGCTTTCTTT

j_call: TRBJ2-7
d_call: -
v_call: TRBV5-6
cdr3_length: 13
clone_size: -
cdr3_aa: CASSFPTSYEQYF
cdr3_nt: TGTGCCAGCAGCTTCCCCACTTCCTACGAGCAGTACTTC

j_call: TRBJ2-1
d_call: TRBD1
v_call: TRBV7-9
cdr3_length: 13
clone_size: -
cdr3_aa: CASSLSGGREQFF
cdr3_nt: TGTGCCAGCAGCCTTTCAGGGGGTCGGGAGCAGTTCTTC

j_call: TRBJ2-7
d_call: -
v_call: TRBV6-5
cdr3_length: 11
clone_size: -
cdr3_aa: CASSYNYEQYF
cdr3_nt: TGTGCCAGCAGTTATAACTACGAGCAGTACTTC

j_call: TRBJ2-5
d_call: -
v_call: TRBV9
cdr3_length: 11
clone_size: -
cdr3_aa: CASSRQETQYF
cdr3_nt: TGTGCCAGCAGCCGCCAAGAGACCCAGTACTTC

j_call: TRBJ2-5
d_call: TRBD2
v_call: TRBV5-4
cdr3_length: 16
clone_size: -
cdr3_aa: CASSLEGGVKQETQYF
cdr3_nt: TGTGCCAGCAGCTTAGAGGGAGGGGTCAAACAAGAGACCCAGTACTTC

j_call: TRBJ1-1
d_call: -
v_call: TRBV25-1
cdr3_length: 13
clone_size: -
cdr3_aa: CASSATGSTEAFF
cdr3_nt: TGTGCCAGCAGTGCTACAGGGAGCACTGAAGCTTTCTTT